One sample yielded the 15 T cell receptor beta chains listed below, sequenced in a study of T cell responses to AZD1222 COVID-19 vaccine. Measured with immunoSEQ multiplex PCR; TCRdb has only the in-frame clones, and not every one. In the table there are approximately 160,000 clones, around nine tenths of which are singletons. Here the sequenced sample was peripheral blood, taken on day 0 of AZD1222 vaccination. The receptors shown here come from an adult in good health.

This clone showed up just once. The chain carries TRBV7-9 and TRBJ2-2; maybe TRBD1 (5 bases). Germline V gene data show CDR1 as SEHNR and CDR2 as FQNEAQ (reference sequence). Trimming removed 5 bases from V and 7 bases from J, with 23 bases in between. The CDR3 runs 17 residues. The CDR3 region has the DNA TGTGCCAGCAGCCTCACCCGAGCCAGGGTGAAGGGCGGGGAGCTGTTTTTT. Its translation: CASSLTRARVKGGELFF.

This rearrangement joins TRBV12-5 to TRBJ2-2; D call uncertain. Germline lookup yields CDR1 LGHNT and CDR2 FRNRAP. The CDR3 length is 14 residues. V shed 0 bases and J shed 5 bases, with 7 bases lying between them. The CDR3 is CASGLVALTGELFF. The CDR3 DNA follows: TGTGCTAGTGGTTTGGTGGCTTTAACCGGGGAGCTGTTTTTT.

Remarks on this clone: This same CDR3 is encoded by further DNA sequences in the sample. The rearrangement joins TRBV5-1 to TRBJ1-1; D remains ambiguous. This CDR3 contains 14 residues. Trimming stripped 0 bases from V and 0 bases from J, with 6 bases between. The germline V gene has CDR1 SGHRS and CDR2 YFSETQ. CDR3 DNA sequence: TGCGCCAGCAGCTTGGGCCAGGTGAACACTGAAGCTTTCTTT. Its protein product is CASSLGQVNTEAFF. Together with reference TRBV5-1 and TRBJ1-1, the CDR3 gives the full variable domain: KAGVTQTPRYLIKTRGQQVTLSCSPISGHRSVSWYQQTPGQGLQFLFEYFSETQRNKGNFPGRFSGRQFSNSRSEMNVSTLELGDSALYLCASSLGQVNTEAFFGQGTRLTVV.

CDR3 sequence (DNA): TGTGCCAGCAGCTCGATAGGACAGGAGCATAACTATGGCTACACCTTC. This encodes CASSSIGQEHNYGYTF. The V call is TRBV13, the J call TRBJ1-2; 7 bases agree with TRBD1. V dropped 4 bases and J dropped 1; count of bases not matched to a gene: 9. In germline, CDR1 is PRHDT, CDR2 FYEKMQ (reference sequence). This CDR3 comprises 16 residues.

This clone has a single count. V usage is TRBV20-1 and J usage is TRBJ1-1; D is unclear. Germline CDR1 and CDR2: DFQATT and SNEGSKA (reference sequence). The V end lost 3 bases, the J end lost 0 bases, and 5 bases lay between the germline ends. This CDR3 spans 12 amino acids. The CDR3 DNA reads as TGCAGTGCTAGTCCAATGAACACTGAAGCTTTCTTT. It codes for CSASPMNTEAFF.

The rearrangement links TRBV3-1 (or the pseudogene TRBV3-2) to TRBJ2-1; TRBD2 aligns across 8 bases. Germline CDR1 reads LGHDT; CDR2 reads YNNKEL (reference sequence). This CDR3 comprises 17 residues. Trimming removed 1 base from V and 8 bases from J; junction bases left unmatched: 13. CDR3 DNA sequence: TGTGCCAGCAGCCAAGTAAAACTAGCGGAAATCGGGGATGAGCAGTTCTTC. Protein: CASSQVKLAEIGDEQFF.

This clone was seen just once. The chain has TRBV29-1 and TRBJ1-2; 11 bases agree with TRBD1. There are 16 residues in the CDR3. Germline CDR1 and CDR2: SQVTM and ANQGSEA. The ends lost 6 bases at V and 4 bases at J; junction bases unmatched: 13. The CDR3 region is CSVDPGTGGRGYGYTF. The CDR3 region has the DNA TGCAGCGTGGACCCCGGGACAGGGGGACGAGGCTATGGCTACACCTTC.

This clone was detected once. CDR3 in DNA: TGTGCCAGCAGTGAAGACGTCCCGGGCGAGCAGTACTTC. Translation: CASSEDVPGEQYF. The genes are TRBV2 and TRBJ2-7; D is undetermined. This CDR3 has 13 residues. Trimming stripped 1 base from V and 6 bases from J, with 10 bases between. CDR1 and CDR2 from the germline V gene are SNHLY and FYNNEI.

This clone was seen more than once but under ten times. The V call is TRBV19, the J call TRBJ2-7; D possibly corresponds to TRBD1 (6 bases). The germline V and J ends were trimmed by 4 bases and 3 bases, with 13 bases remaining between them. The CDR3 contains 14 residues. CDR1 LNHDA and CDR2 SQIVND come from the germline V gene (reference sequence). The CDR3 is CASSKPGQFYEQYF. The CDR3 nucleotides are TGTGCCAGTAGTAAACCTGGACAGTTCTACGAGCAGTACTTC.

This chain uses TRBV6-5 with TRBJ1-1; 11 bases fit TRBD1. CDR3 size: 13 residues. CDR1 MNHEY and CDR2 SVGAGI come from the germline V gene. V lost 6 bases, J lost 6 bases, and 3 bases stayed unmatched. In nucleotides, the CDR3 is TGTGCCAGCAGCGGACAGGGGGCCCCTGAAGCTTTCTTT. Residues: CASSGQGAPEAFF.

The gene calls are TRBV2 and TRBJ1-1; D not resolved. Germline CDR1 is SNHLY and CDR2 is FYNNEI. The V gene lost 7 bases and the J gene lost 0 bases, with 9 bases spanning the gap. This CDR3 contains 13 residues. The CDR3 DNA reads as TGTGCCAGCATTGTCAGCTTGAACACTGAAGCTTTCTTT. It yields the protein CASIVSLNTEAFF. Complete variable domain (other parts from reference TRBV2 and TRBJ1-1): EPEVTQTPSHQVTQMGQEVILRCVPISNHLYFYWYRQILGQKVEFLVSFYNNEISEKSEIFDDQFSVERPDGSNFTLKIRSTKLEDSAMYFCASIVSLNTEAFFGQGTRLTVV.

The chain combines TRBV11-2 with TRBJ2-1; D is unclear. The V end lost 5 bases, the J end lost 9 bases, and 8 bases lay between the germline ends. The CDR3 sequence is 11 residues long. Germline V gene data show CDR1 as SGHAT and CDR2 as FQNNGV. The CDR3 nucleotides read TGTGCCAGCAGCCAGTCGCTTGAGCAGTTCTTC. It yields the protein CASSQSLEQFF.

The chain carries TRBV5-4 and TRBJ2-7; possible D gene TRBD1, 6 bases. CDR1 SGHNT and CDR2 YYREEE come from the germline V gene (reference sequence). V lost 4 bases and J lost 2, with 13 bases in between. This CDR3 contains 14 residues. CDR3 sequence reads: CASSADRTAYEQYF. CDR3 nucleotide sequence: TGTGCCAGCAGCGCCGACAGGACTGCCTACGAGCAGTACTTC.

This chain connects TRBV7-3 to TRBJ2-5; no clear D. V lost 1 base and J lost 2, with 5 bases in between. The V gene's germline CDR1 is SGHTA and CDR2 FQGTGA. This CDR3 contains 13 residues. The chain's CDR3 is CASSLSRQETQYF. The CDR3 nucleotides read TGTGCCAGCAGCTTAAGTAGGCAAGAGACCCAGTACTTC.

This clone was detected once. The chain couples TRBV21-1 to TRBJ2-1; the table's TRBD2 call for D was not verified on the DNA. TRBV21-1 is listed as a pseudogene. CDR3 size: 16 residues. CDR3 in amino acids: CASSKCPGGPDNEQFF. CDR3 in DNA: TGTGCCAGCAGCAAATGCCCGGGGGGGCCCGACAATGAGCAGTTCTTC.